The T cell receptor beta chain under discussion was sequenced for a study of OX40 agonist ivuxolimab in advanced cancers. Study information: Dose-escalation subjects each had hepatocellular carcinoma, melanoma, renal cell or head and neck cancer. Subjects had a mean age of about 60 years, with a range of about 23 to 79; roughly 83% were male.

Germline lookup yields CDR1 LGHNA and CDR2 YSLEER. This CDR3 is 15 amino acids long. V was cut by 0 bases and J by 14 bases, with 19 bases left in between. On this clone itself: Its specificity is not known.

Sequencing used immunoSEQ multiplex PCR; TCRdb keeps in-frame clones, though not all of them. This sample yields roughly 9,900 clones, of which roughly 71% are seen a single time; 28% belongs to the top ten. Overall study results and limits: Expanded clones belonging to CD8+ T cells outnumbered, on average, those of CD4+.

The sequence derives from an adult with an advanced solid tumor such as melanoma, head and neck, liver or kidney cancer. The chain uses TRBV4-3 and TRBJ1-4; D not resolved. The specimen was CD4+ or CD8+ T cells sorted from blood, collected in a trial of the OX40 agonist ivuxolimab. The CDR3 spells CASSQDRSSARGLFF. As DNA, the CDR3 is TGCGCCAGCAGCCAAGATCGGTCATCGGCCAGAGGTCTGTTTTTT.